These 9 T cell receptor beta chains originate from one sample sequenced in a study of response to subunit inactivated influenza vaccine. TCRdb re-analysed the RT-PCR reads in MiXCR, keeping a single row per CDR3 protein. This sample has almost 250,000 distinct CDR3 sequences; 12% occur once, and the top ten carry approximately 8.3%. The specimen was non-naive T cells sorted from PBMCs, collected approximately 15 days before vaccination. The receptors derive from a man in his forties or fifties who received an inactivated influenza vaccine.

This clonotype was seen only a few times. This chain links TRBV4-3 with TRBJ2-7; either TRBD1 or TRBD2 may supply D (5 bases each). The CDR3 covers 14 residues. The V end lost 0 bases, the J end lost 9 bases, and 15 bases lay between the germline ends. Looked up from germline, CDR1 is LGHNA and CDR2 is YSLEER. The DNA of the CDR3 is TGCGCCAGCAGCCAAGACGTGCAGGGCGCGGGGCAGTACTTC. Its translation: CASSQDVQGAGQYF.

This clonotype was found a few times. In DNA, the CDR3 is TGTGCCAGCAGCTACACTGCAACAGATACGCAGTATTTT. It codes for CASSYTATDTQYF. This sequence joins TRBV7-2 and TRBJ2-3, with D unclear. There are 13 residues in the CDR3. V shed 4 bases and J shed 3 bases, with 8 bases lying between them. Germline assignment: CDR1 SGHTA and CDR2 FQGNSA.

There are a few counts of this clonotype. J is TRBJ2-2 and V is TRBV3-1; 11 bases are a match to TRBD2. Per germline, CDR1 LGHDT and CDR2 YNNKEL (reference sequence). Unmatched junction bases numbered 6, after V lost 6 bases and J lost 3 bases. The CDR3 extends over 16 amino acids. CDR3 residues: CASSSGTSGYTGELFF. The CDR3, as DNA: TGTGCCAGCAGTTCCGGGACTAGCGGCTACACCGGGGAGCTGTTTTTT.

This clonotype was seen a handful of times. J is TRBJ2-2 and V is TRBV20-1; D not resolved. Germline lookup yields CDR1 DFQATT and CDR2 SNEGSKA (reference sequence). The CDR3 loop spans 13 amino acids. Trimming shortened V by 6 bases and J by 5 bases, and 13 bases separated the two germline ends. CDR3 residues: CSATSQTTGELFF. CDR3 DNA: TGCAGTGCAACATCCCAGACTACCGGGGAGCTGTTTTTT.

There are many counts of this clonotype. J is TRBJ2-3 and V is TRBV29-1; no reliable D call. Trimming removed 4 bases from V and 6 bases from J, with 11 bases in between. The CDR3 has 12 amino acids. Per germline, CDR1 SQVTM and CDR2 ANQGSEA. The CDR3 protein is CSVVTNRDTQYF. The CDR3 nucleotides read TGCAGCGTTGTCACTAATAGGGATACGCAGTATTTT.

The V call is TRBV30, the J call TRBJ1-2; D possibly corresponds to TRBD1 (5 bases). Trimming left V 3 bases short and J 2 bases short, with 16 bases between. Germline V CDR1 and CDR2: GTSNPN, SVGIG (reference sequence). The CDR3 extends over 15 amino acids. CDR3 protein: CAWRNAGGANYGYTF. The CDR3 region has the DNA TGTGCCTGGAGAAACGCTGGTGGGGCAAACTATGGCTACACCTTC.

The V call is TRBV12-3 or TRBV12-4, the J call TRBJ2-1; tentatively, D is TRBD2 (6 bases). The CDR3 is 16 residues long. V dropped 1 base and J dropped 0 bases, with 10 bases sitting between them. CDR3 nucleotides: TGTGCCAGCAGTTTAGGTGGGGGGAACTCCTACAATGAGCAGTTCTTC. Its protein is CASSLGGGNSYNEQFF.

In its sample, this clonotype was seen many times. This rearrangement joins TRBV5-1 to TRBJ2-1; possible D gene TRBD2, 5 bases. The V and J ends lost 3 bases and 2 bases respectively, with 18 bases between them. Germline CDR1 SGHRS, CDR2 YFSETQ. The CDR3 runs to 17 residues. CDR3 nucleotides: TGCGCCAGCAGCTCCAGGACTGCACCAAAGGCCTACAATGAGCAGTTCTTC. It specifies CASSSRTAPKAYNEQFF.

The rearrangement links TRBV5-6 to TRBJ1-5, with D tentatively TRBD1 (5 bases). Germline V gene lookup returns CDR1 SGHDT and CDR2 YYEEEE. With 4 bases removed from V and 1 base from J, the gap between germline ends came to 12 bases. The CDR3 is 15 residues long. The CDR3 DNA is TGTGCCAGCAGCATATCCACAGGCAGCAATCAGCCCCAGCATTTT. The encoded protein is CASSISTGSNQPQHF.